Listed here are 4 T cell receptor beta chains from one sample, sequenced in a study of early T cells in non-severe SARS-CoV-2 infection. TCRdb reprocessed the 5' RACE reads with MiXCR, giving one entry per CDR3 protein. The data show some 30,000 distinct CDR3 sequences, approximately 6% seen once. Material: whole blood. Source of these receptors: an adult who was a healthcare worker with PCR-confirmed SARS-CoV-2 infection or an uninfected control (not recorded which).

This clonotype was detected only a few times. J is TRBJ2-3 and V is TRBV6-5; D is undetermined. Trimming shortened V by 6 bases and J by 2 bases, and 9 bases separated the two germline ends. Germline CDR1 MNHEY, CDR2 SVGAGI. The CDR3 loop spans 13 amino acids. The CDR3 region is CASSPHSTDTQYF. CDR3 DNA sequence: TGTGCCAGCAGCCCCCACTCCACAGATACGCAGTATTTT.

This clonotype appeared many times. The chain is built from TRBV27 and TRBJ2-7; TRBD2 agrees at 13 bases. This CDR3 is built from 15 residues. CDR1 MNHEY and CDR2 SMNVEV come from the germline V gene (reference sequence). Unmatched junction bases numbered 5, after V lost 5 bases and J lost 4 bases. The CDR3 loop reads CASSGTSGMEYEQYF. The CDR3 nucleotides are TGTGCCAGCAGTGGGACTAGCGGGATGGAGTACGAGCAGTACTTC.

This clonotype was counted many times. The chain has TRBV4-2 and TRBJ2-3; no firm D call. The CDR3 covers 13 residues. V lost 0 bases, J lost 4 bases, and 5 bases lay in between. Germline loops: CDR1 LGHNA, CDR2 YNFKEQ. The CDR3 DNA is TGTGCCAGCAGCCAAGAAGGCGCAGATACGCAGTATTTT. Its translation: CASSQEGADTQYF.

This clonotype was seen only a few times. This chain links TRBV6-6 with TRBJ2-1; 16 bases align to TRBD2. Germline V gene lookup returns CDR1 MNHNY and CDR2 SVGAGI (reference sequence). This CDR3 is 19 amino acids long. Germline trimming cut 0 bases from V and 8 bases from J; bases unmatched to any gene: 10. The CDR3 coding sequence is TGTGCCAGCAGTTACTCGAAGGGACTAGCGGGAGGGCCCGGGGATGAGCAGTTCTTC. Its protein is CASSYSKGLAGGPGDEQFF.